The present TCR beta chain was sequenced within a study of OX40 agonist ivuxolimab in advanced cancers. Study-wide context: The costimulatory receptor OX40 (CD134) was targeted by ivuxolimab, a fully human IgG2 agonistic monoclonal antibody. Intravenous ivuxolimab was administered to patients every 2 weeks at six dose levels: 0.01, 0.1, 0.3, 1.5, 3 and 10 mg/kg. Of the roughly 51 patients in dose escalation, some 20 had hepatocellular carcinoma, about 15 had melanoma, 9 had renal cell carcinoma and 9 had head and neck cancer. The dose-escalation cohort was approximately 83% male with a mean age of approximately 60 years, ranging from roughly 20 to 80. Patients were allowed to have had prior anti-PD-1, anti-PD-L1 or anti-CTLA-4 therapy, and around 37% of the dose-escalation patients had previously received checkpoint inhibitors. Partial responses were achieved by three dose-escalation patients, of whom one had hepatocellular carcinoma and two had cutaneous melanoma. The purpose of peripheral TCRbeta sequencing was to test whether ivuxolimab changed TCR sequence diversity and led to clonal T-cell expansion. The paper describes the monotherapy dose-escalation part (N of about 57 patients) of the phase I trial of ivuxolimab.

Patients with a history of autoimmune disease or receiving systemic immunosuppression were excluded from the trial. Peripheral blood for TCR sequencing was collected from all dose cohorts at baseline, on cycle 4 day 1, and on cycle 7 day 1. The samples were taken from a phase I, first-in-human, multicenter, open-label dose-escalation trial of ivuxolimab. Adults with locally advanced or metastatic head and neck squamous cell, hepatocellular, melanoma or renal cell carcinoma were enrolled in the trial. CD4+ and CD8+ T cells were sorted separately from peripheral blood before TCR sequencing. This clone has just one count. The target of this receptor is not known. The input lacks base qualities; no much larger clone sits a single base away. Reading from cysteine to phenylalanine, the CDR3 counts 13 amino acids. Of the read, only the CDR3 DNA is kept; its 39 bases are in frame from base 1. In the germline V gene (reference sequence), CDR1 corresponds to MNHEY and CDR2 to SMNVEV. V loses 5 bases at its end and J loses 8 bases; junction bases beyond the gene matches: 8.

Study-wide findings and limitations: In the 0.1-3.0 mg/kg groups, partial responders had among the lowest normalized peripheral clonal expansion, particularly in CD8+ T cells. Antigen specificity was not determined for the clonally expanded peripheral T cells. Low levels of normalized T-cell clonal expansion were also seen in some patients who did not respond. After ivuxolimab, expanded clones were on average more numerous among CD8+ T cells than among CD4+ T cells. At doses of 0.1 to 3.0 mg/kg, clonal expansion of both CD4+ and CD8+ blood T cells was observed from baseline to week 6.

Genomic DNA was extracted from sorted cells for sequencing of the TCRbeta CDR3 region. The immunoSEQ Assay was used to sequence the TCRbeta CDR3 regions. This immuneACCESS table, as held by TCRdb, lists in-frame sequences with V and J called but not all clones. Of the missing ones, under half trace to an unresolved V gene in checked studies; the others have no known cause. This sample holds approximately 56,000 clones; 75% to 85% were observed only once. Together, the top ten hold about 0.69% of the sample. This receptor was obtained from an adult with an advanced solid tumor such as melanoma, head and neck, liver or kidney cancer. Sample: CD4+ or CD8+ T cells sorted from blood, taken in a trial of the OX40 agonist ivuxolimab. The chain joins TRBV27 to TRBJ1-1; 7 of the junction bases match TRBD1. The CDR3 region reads CASSPWTGGEAFF. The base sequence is TGTGCCAGCAGTCCCTGGACAGGAGGGGAAGCTTTCTTT.